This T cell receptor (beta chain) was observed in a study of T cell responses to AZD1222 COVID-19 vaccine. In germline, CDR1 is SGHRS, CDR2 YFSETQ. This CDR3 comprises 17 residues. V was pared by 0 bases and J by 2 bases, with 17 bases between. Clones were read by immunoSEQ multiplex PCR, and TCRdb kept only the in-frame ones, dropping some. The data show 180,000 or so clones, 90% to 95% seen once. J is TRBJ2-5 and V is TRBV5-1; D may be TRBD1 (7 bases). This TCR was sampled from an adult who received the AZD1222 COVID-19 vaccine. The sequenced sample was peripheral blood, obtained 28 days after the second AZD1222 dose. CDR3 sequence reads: CASSLGGAGGRQETQYF. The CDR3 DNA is TGCGCCAGCAGCTTGGGCGGGGCAGGGGGGAGGCAAGAGACCCAGTACTTC.